Below, one T cell receptor (beta chain) is given with its context. This sample is part of a study of cytomegalovirus exposure and HLA in healthy donors. CDR1 MGHRA and CDR2 YSYEKL come from the germline V gene. The CDR3 loop spans 16 amino acids. V dropped 4 bases and J dropped 3; count of bases not matched to a gene: 7. Researchers ran the PCR with 60 Vbeta and 13 Jbeta primers. Sequencing used immunoSEQ multiplex PCR; TCRdb keeps in-frame clones, though not all of them. This listing includes 100,000 to 150,000 clones. The material sequenced was PBMCs. This sequence originates from a young man in good health and CMV-seronegative. The genes are TRBV4-1 and TRBJ2-1, with 9 bases aligning to TRBD1. CDR3 in DNA: TGCGCCAGCAGCCGTCCCTACAGGGGGCTCTACAATGAGCAGTTCTTC. Its protein is CASSRPYRGLYNEQFF.